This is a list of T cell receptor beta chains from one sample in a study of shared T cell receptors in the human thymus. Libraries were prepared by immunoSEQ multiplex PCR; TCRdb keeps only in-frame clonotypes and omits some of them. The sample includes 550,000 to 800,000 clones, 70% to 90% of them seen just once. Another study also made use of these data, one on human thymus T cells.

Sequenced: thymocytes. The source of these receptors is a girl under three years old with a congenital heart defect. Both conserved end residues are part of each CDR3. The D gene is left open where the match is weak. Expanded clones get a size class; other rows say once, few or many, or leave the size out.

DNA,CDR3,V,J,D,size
TGTGCCAGCAGTGAAGAGGTGGGGGGGACCTTCGGCACTGAAGCTTTCTTT,CASSEEVGGTFGTEAFF,TRBV6-1,TRBJ1-1,.,.
TGTGCCAGCAGGGCGGGACAGGGTTTACCCGTCCTTAATTCACCCCTCCACTTT,CASRAGQGLPVLNSPLHF,TRBV28,TRBJ1-6,TRBD1,.
TGTGCCAGCAGCGTCGAGGGTAGCAATCAGCCCCAGCATTTT,CASSVEGSNQPQHF,TRBV6-5,TRBJ1-5,.,.
TGTGCCAGCAGAACATTCTTGATCAGGGCGACCGGGGAGCTGTTTTTT,CASRTFLIRATGELFF,TRBV28,TRBJ2-2,.,once
TGTGCCAGGGGGGGCCCGGGACAGGCTCCCTACGAGCAGTACTTC,CARGGPGQAPYEQYF,TRBV14,TRBJ2-7,TRBD1,.
TGTGCCAGCAGCGACACCCCCGGCAGCGATAGACAGGGACTTACAGATACGCAGTATTTT,CASSDTPGSDRQGLTDTQYF,TRBV9,TRBJ2-3,.,.
TGTGCCAGCACCGGACAGGGCCCTCTCTCTGGGGCCAACGTCCTGACTTTC,CASTGQGPLSGANVLTF,TRBV27,TRBJ2-6,TRBD1,.
TGTGCCAGCAGTTTTTCTACAGGAAGCGGCTACACCTTC,CASSFSTGSGYTF,TRBV27,TRBJ1-2,.,.
TGCGCCAGCAGCCCAACCTATAGCAATCAGCCCCAGCATTTT,CASSPTYSNQPQHF,TRBV4-3,TRBJ1-5,.,.
TGTGCCAGCAGTTGGAGAGGGGGTCAAAGCACAGATACGCAGTATTTT,CASSWRGGQSTDTQYF,TRBV6-5,TRBJ2-3,.,.
TGTGCCAGCAGCCCCTGTGGGGACTCTCCCTTTTCCTCCTACAATGAGCAGTTCTTC,CASSPCGDSPFSSYNEQFF,TRBV9,TRBJ2-1,.,.
TGCGCCAGCAGCTTGGCCGGGACAGCCCTCGGTGGAAACACCATATATTTT,CASSLAGTALGGNTIYF,TRBV5-1,TRBJ1-3,TRBD1,few
TGCGCCAGCAGCCAAAAGGGGACAAGGGAAGCTGAGCAGTTCTTC,CASSQKGTREAEQFF,TRBV4-1,TRBJ2-1,.,.
TGTGCCAGCAGCCAAGGTGTGGATCGTCCAGGATGGAGGGACACTGAAGCTTTCTTT,CASSQGVDRPGWRDTEAFF,TRBV14,TRBJ1-1,.,.
TGTGCCAGCAGTTTATTCCGACAGAAGGTAGACGAAGCTTTCTTT,CASSLFRQKVDEAFF,TRBV28,TRBJ1-1,.,.
TGCGCCAGCAGCCTGACAGGGAATCAGCCCCAGCATTTT,CASSLTGNQPQHF,TRBV10-2,TRBJ1-5,TRBD1,.
TGCGCCAGCAGCCAAGACTCCTGTCGGGGGGCGCTCCTTTCCATGAACACTGAAGCTTTCTTT,CASSQDSCRGALLSMNTEAFF,TRBV4-3,TRBJ1-1,.,.
TGCAGCTCTAGGGGCGGCGGCACAGATACGCAGTATTTT,CSSRGGGTDTQYF,TRBV29-1,TRBJ2-3,.,.